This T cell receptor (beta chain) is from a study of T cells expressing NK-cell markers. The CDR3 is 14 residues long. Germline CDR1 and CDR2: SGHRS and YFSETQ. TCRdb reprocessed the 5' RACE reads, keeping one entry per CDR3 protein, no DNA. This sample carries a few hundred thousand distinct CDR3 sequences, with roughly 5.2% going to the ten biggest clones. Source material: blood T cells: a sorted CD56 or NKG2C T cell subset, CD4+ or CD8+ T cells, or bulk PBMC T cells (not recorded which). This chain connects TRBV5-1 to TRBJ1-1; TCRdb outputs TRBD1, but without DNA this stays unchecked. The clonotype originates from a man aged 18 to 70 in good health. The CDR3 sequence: CASTDKQGPTEAFF.